This TCR beta chain came from a study of OX40 agonist ivuxolimab in advanced cancers. Sequenced by immunoSEQ multiplex PCR; TCRdb stores in-frame clones only, minus some. The table lists 55,000 to 75,000 clones, roughly 84% of them singletons, with roughly 1.1% in the top ten. The sequenced sample was CD4+ or CD8+ T cells sorted from blood, obtained in a trial of the OX40 agonist ivuxolimab. The receptor was isolated from an adult with an advanced solid tumor such as melanoma, head and neck, liver or kidney cancer.

CDR3 in amino acids: CAISDETAVTPEAFF. The CDR3 nucleotides read TGTGCCATCAGTGATGAAACAGCAGTAACACCTGAAGCTTTCTTT. The chain is built from TRBV10-3 and TRBJ1-1; D call uncertain. Trimming took off 3 bases at V and 6 bases at J, with 17 bases between the two ends. Germline assignment: CDR1 ENHRY and CDR2 SYGVKD. The CDR3 runs to 15 residues.